The next 21 T cell receptor beta chains were all read from a single sample in a study of blood T cell repertoires in COVID-19. The table came from immunoSEQ multiplex PCR; TCRdb's copy has only in-frame clones and leaves some out. In the table there are a few hundred thousand clones, roughly 85% of which are singletons. Sequenced sample: peripheral blood. The receptors originated from a woman in her late teens or twenties with acute or convalescent COVID-19.

J is TRBJ1-4 and V is TRBV10-3; tentative D call: TRBD1 (6 bases). Germline CDR1 ENHRY, CDR2 SYGVKD. V was pared by 0 bases and J by 0 bases, with 14 bases between. The CDR3 covers 18 residues. DNA of the CDR3: TGTGCCATCAGTGAGTCGGGGCAGGGGCCCGCAACTAATGAAAAACTGTTTTTT. Its translation is CAISESGQGPATNEKLFF.

The V and J genes are TRBV11-3 and TRBJ2-2, with TRBD2 matching over 12 bases. The CDR3 has 16 amino acids. V was pared by 3 bases and J by 3 bases, with 2 bases of the junction left unmatched. Germline CDR1 and CDR2: SGHNT and YENEEA. CDR3 nucleotide sequence: TGTGCCAGCAGCTTGCGGACTAGCGGGGACACCGGGGAGCTGTTTTTT. Its translation is CASSLRTSGDTGELFF.

This clone was seen a handful of times. The chain employs TRBV27 and TRBJ2-7; 8 bases fit TRBD1. CDR1 MNHEY and CDR2 SMNVEV come from the germline V gene (reference sequence). This CDR3 contains 14 residues. V dropped 3 bases and J dropped 2; count of bases not matched to a gene: 3. The CDR3 DNA follows: TGTGCCAGCAGTTTTCGGACAGGGCCCTACGAGCAGTACTTC. Translated: CASSFRTGPYEQYF.

The genes are TRBV2 and TRBJ2-7, with 13 bases matching TRBD2. The CDR3 is made up of 14 amino acids. V lost 4 bases to trimming and J lost 5 bases; unmatched junction nucleotides: 2. Germline CDR1 reads SNHLY; CDR2 reads FYNNEI. This chain's CDR3 is CASSGLAGGNEQYF. The CDR3 nucleotides are TGTGCCAGCAGTGGACTAGCGGGAGGCAACGAGCAGTACTTC.

The gene calls are TRBV25-1 and TRBJ1-3; TRBD1 aligns across 9 bases. Per germline, CDR1 MGHDK and CDR2 SYGVNS. This CDR3 contains 18 residues. Germline trimming cut 3 bases from V and 1 base from J; bases unmatched to any gene: 10. CDR3 in DNA: TGTGCCAGCAGTGAGGACAGGGGTCGACTCGGGTCTGGAAACACCATATATTTT. Translating gives CASSEDRGRLGSGNTIYF.

The V call is TRBV30, the J call TRBJ2-3; TRBD2 aligns across 8 bases. V lost 2 bases and J lost 2; bases outside the gene matches: 6. CDR1 is GTSNPN, CDR2 SVGIG, per germline (reference sequence). The CDR3 length is 15 residues. In DNA, the CDR3 is TGTGCCTGGAGTACAACTAGCGGACCCACAGATACGCAGTATTTT. The encoded protein is CAWSTTSGPTDTQYF.

This clone was recorded a few times. The gene calls are TRBV25-1 and TRBJ1-6; D unclear. V lost 6 bases to trimming and J lost 11 bases, with 17 bases between them. The CDR3 extends over 14 amino acids. CDR1 and CDR2 (germline): MGHDK, SYGVNS. The CDR3 region is CASSEQNSLAPLHF. The CDR3 region has the DNA TGTGCCAGCAGCGAACAAAACTCCCTAGCACCCCTCCACTTT.

This clone has more than one count but fewer than ten. The gene calls are TRBV18 and TRBJ2-7; 8 bases agree with TRBD2. The junction had 3 bases not matched to a gene; V was cut back by 3 bases and J by 5 bases. This CDR3 is 13 amino acids long. The V gene's germline CDR1 is KGHSH and CDR2 LQKENI. In nucleotides, the CDR3 is TGTGCCAGCTCACCTAATAGCGGGAACGAGCAGTACTTC. Translation gives CASSPNSGNEQYF. Combining the CDR3 with reference TRBV18 and TRBJ2-7 gives the whole variable domain NAGVMQNPRHLVRRRGQEARLRCSPMKGHSHVYWYRQLPEEGLKFMVYLQKENIIDESGMPKERFSAEFPKEGPSILRIQQVVRGDSAAYFCASSPNSGNEQYFGPGTRLTVT.

The chain has TRBV12-3 or TRBV12-4 and TRBJ2-2, with 7 bases lining up with TRBD1. The CDR3 has 13 residues. Trimming cost V 6 bases and J 7 bases; bases outside gene matches: 5. CDR3 coding DNA: TGTGCCAGCAGCCCAACAGGGGTCGGGGAGCTGTTTTTT. It translates to CASSPTGVGELFF.

The chain has TRBV4-2 and TRBJ1-2; D gene ambiguous. Per germline, CDR1 LGHNA and CDR2 YNFKEQ. V dropped 2 bases and J dropped 4 bases, with 11 bases sitting between them. This CDR3 comprises 14 residues. CDR3 loop: CASSQPSGLYGYTF. The CDR3 DNA is TGTGCCAGCAGCCAACCCAGCGGGCTCTATGGCTACACCTTC.

The CDR3 sequence is CASSLRQQETQYF. The DNA of the CDR3 is TGTGCCAGCAGCTTGCGACAGCAAGAGACCCAGTACTTC. This sequence joins TRBV5-6 and TRBJ2-5; D is perhaps TRBD1 (5 bases). The germline V and J ends were trimmed by 1 base and 2 bases, with 6 bases remaining between them. This CDR3 region has 13 residues. Germline V gene data show CDR1 as SGHDT and CDR2 as YYEEEE.

A single count supports this clone. The chain recombines TRBV27 with TRBJ2-1, with TRBD2 as a possible D gene (6 bases). The CDR3 is made up of 20 amino acids. CDR1 and CDR2 (germline): MNHEY, SMNVEV (reference sequence). The ends were cut back, 5 bases at V and 7 bases at J, with 33 bases in the middle. In DNA form, the CDR3 reads TGTGCCAGCAGTACTACCCCTCGGTTTACCCCCGGGAGAGTGAGGAATGAGCAGTTCTTC. It encodes CASSTTPRFTPGRVRNEQFF.

The rearrangement uses TRBV18 and TRBJ2-1; D is perhaps TRBD2 (5 bases). The germline V and J ends were trimmed by 2 bases and 9 bases, with 14 bases remaining between them. The CDR3 contains 14 residues. The germline gives CDR1 KGHSH, CDR2 LQKENI. The CDR3 nucleotides are TGTGCCAGCTCACCAACCTTAGAGGGAGTTGAGCAGTTCTTC. Translating it yields CASSPTLEGVEQFF.

V gene TRBV7-8 combines with J gene TRBJ1-3; D gene ambiguous. Trimming removed 5 bases at V and 0 bases at J, with 17 bases between. The CDR3 loop spans 17 amino acids. Germline CDR1 reads SGHVS; CDR2 reads FQNEAQ. DNA of the CDR3: TGTGCCAGCAGCCAGAGGGCCGACATACTCTCTGGAAACACCATATATTTT. The encoded protein is CASSQRADILSGNTIYF. Full variable domain (outside the CDR3, taken from reference TRBV7-8 and TRBJ1-3): GAGVSQSPRYKVAKRGQDVALRCDPISGHVSLFWYQQALGQGPEFLTYFQNEAQLDKSGLPSDRFFAERPEGSVSTLKIQRTQQEDSAVYLCASSQRADILSGNTIYFGEGSWLTVV.

The CDR3 DNA is TGTGCCAGCAGTCCACCCTCCGGGACTAGCGGGAGAAATACGCAGTATTTT. Protein: CASSPPSGTSGRNTQYF. The V and J genes are TRBV28 and TRBJ2-3; TRBD2 matches at 14 bases. The V gene end was trimmed by 5 bases and the J gene end by 7 bases; junction bases not matched to a gene: 11. The CDR3 extends over 17 amino acids. CDR1 MDHEN and CDR2 SYDVKM come from the germline V gene.

The V gene is TRBV5-8, the J gene TRBJ2-2, with D possibly being TRBD2 (5 bases). CDR3 length: 13 residues. Trimming stripped 4 bases from V and 7 bases from J, with 11 bases between. Germline V gene lookup returns CDR1 SGHTS and CDR2 YDEGEE. Here the CDR3 DNA reads TGTGCCAGCAGCCGGTGGGGAGTCGGGGAGCTGTTTTTT. Protein: CASSRWGVGELFF.

The J gene is TRBJ1-2, the V gene TRBV30; D remains unclear. The CDR3 is made up of 13 amino acids. Germline values: CDR1 GTSNPN, CDR2 SVGIG (reference sequence). V dropped 5 bases and J dropped 4 bases, with 14 bases sitting between them. The CDR3 DNA is TGTGCCTGGGAGAGCGCCCAATCCTATGGCTACACCTTC. It encodes CAWESAQSYGYTF. The full variable domain, its missing parts supplied by reference TRBV30 and TRBJ1-2, is SQTIHQWPATLVQPVGSPLSLECTVEGTSNPNLYWYRQAAGRGLQLLFYSVGIGQISSEVPQNLSASRPQDRQFILSSKKLLLSDSGFYLCAWESAQSYGYTFGSGTRLTVV.

The rearrangement links TRBV18 to TRBJ1-5; D possibly corresponds to TRBD1 (6 bases). CDR1 KGHSH and CDR2 LQKENI come from the germline V gene. V shed 6 bases and J shed 2 bases, with 11 bases lying between them. The CDR3 consists of 14 residues. CDR3 sequence: CASSQGFGNQPQHF. The CDR3, as DNA: TGTGCCAGCTCGCAGGGGTTCGGCAATCAGCCCCAGCATTTT.

This rearrangement joins TRBV5-4 to TRBJ2-2, with TRBD2 matching 11 bases. Trimming at V came to 0 bases and at J to 4 bases, leaving 8 bases not matched to a gene. CDR3 size: 18 residues. Germline-derived CDR1 and CDR2 are SGHNT and YYREEE (reference sequence). The CDR3 DNA reads as TGTGCCAGCAGCTTGGTGTATAGCGGGAGGGAGGCCACCGGGGAGCTGTTTTTT. Amino acids: CASSLVYSGREATGELFF.

The chain links TRBV5-8 to TRBJ2-7; 7 bases are a match to TRBD2. In germline, CDR1 is SGHTS, CDR2 YDEGEE. V was clipped by 3 bases and J by 4 bases; unmatched bases: 4. The CDR3 spans 13 residues. The CDR3 nucleotides read TGTGCCAGCAGCTCCAACGGGGGGTACGAGCAGTACTTC. This codes for CASSSNGGYEQYF.

This chain links TRBV5-1 with TRBJ1-5; 11 positions agree with TRBD1. The germline V gene encodes CDR1 SGHRS and CDR2 YFSETQ. This CDR3 has 16 amino acids. V lost 3 bases and J lost 5; bases outside the gene matches: 7. Written as DNA, the CDR3 is TGCGCCAGCAGCTCCAGGACAGGGGGCGGAGATCAGCCCCAGCATTTT. It yields the protein CASSSRTGGGDQPQHF.